This T cell receptor beta chain is from a study of cytomegalovirus exposure and HLA in healthy donors (dated by TCRdb to 2016 to 2017). About the study as a whole: According to an earlier analysis of around 600 of the donors, about 179 million T cells yielded 120 million or so unique TCR beta sequences and about 280 Gb of sequence data. Class I and class II HLA loci were covered by the typing at four-digit resolution. The later analysis used no new phenotypic data to find candidate immune exposures, relying instead on TCR beta sequences and their occurrence across donors. Using immunosequencing, the study profiled T cell repertoires from some 670 subjects and related those repertoires to cytomegalovirus serostatus. Four or five DR-DQ haplotypes were handled as single units for association and clustering, since linkage in the cohort was strong. Typing coverage differed by locus: A, B, C, DRB1 and DQB1 were typed in about 620-640 donors, DQA1 in about 550, DPA1 in over 600, and DPB1 in 450 to 480. Donor age, sex, ethnicity and CMV serostatus were compiled alongside the repertoire data. Every repertoire in the discovery cohort had been generated on one and the same sequencing platform. Among the roughly 400 genotyped donors, roughly 80% belonged to the genetic ancestry cluster associated with self-reported Caucasian donors. In a later analysis, previously published TCR beta repertoires from 500 to 750 donors were re-analyzed and high-resolution HLA genotyping was added so that TCR occurrence patterns could be studied. To predict cytomegalovirus infection status, the study combined high-throughput TCR immunosequencing, statistical association of individual TCRs with disease status, and machine learning. Besides the first cohort of 666 subjects, a separate validation cohort made up of 120 different subjects was used. An earlier analysis of fewer than 750 of the donors used high-throughput TCR beta sequencing to judge whether each TCR beta V gene segment behaved as functional or pseudogenic. A later genetic analysis took genome-wide SNP genotypes for about 60% of the roughly 670 donors and used that subset as a discovery cohort. The aim of the study was to test whether cataloging public T cell receptors could identify signatures of past pathogen exposure. On average, roughly 250,000 unique TCR beta nucleotide sequences were sequenced per donor among several hundred genotyped donors of the cohort, with 15% to 20% of those sequences being non-productive. About 280 gigabases of sequencing data and approximately 85 million unique TCR sequences were included in an early release covering 550 to 650 HLA-typed donors.

The cohort comprised 666 healthy bone marrow donors. Cohort members were all nominally healthy when sampled, although unrecorded immune exposures were likely present. The donor tested CMV seropositive, placing the donor among the 250 to 350 seropositive members of the cohort. A peripheral blood sample was provided by each donor, and peripheral blood mononuclear cells were used for TCR beta sequencing. Genomic DNA was extracted from the blood cell samples with the Qiagen DNeasy Blood Extraction Kit. This clone was detected only once. No antigen is known for it. No base-level quality is on record; no much larger clone is a single base apart. The method was the immunoSEQ multiplex PCR assay. For the multiplex PCR, a mixture combining 60 forward primers for TCR Vbeta segments and 13 reverse primers for TCR Jbeta segments was used. The CDR3 region of rearranged TCR beta genes was amplified from genomic DNA with a multiplex PCR assay. Amplified TCR beta libraries were sequenced as 87-base-pair reads on the Illumina HiSeq System. Processing in the source paper ran as follows. Across the 666 repertoires, a later analysis counted about 81 million unique TCR beta chains, roughly 11 million of which were shared by at least two donors. Raw reads were error-corrected and collapsed into unique sequences with a nearest-neighbor algorithm that merged closely related sequences to remove PCR and sequencing errors. Alignment of CDR3 sequences to IMGT reference sequences was used to assign V, D and J gene segments. For a sequence to be retained, at least a six-nucleotide match to both a V gene segment and a J gene segment was required. A rearrangement counted as productive if the CDR3 had no stop codons and remained in frame with V and J, and every other rearrangement counted as non-productive. CDR3 was defined by IMGT convention, running from the second conserved V-encoded cysteine to the conserved J-encoded phenylalanine. The earlier analysis of fewer than 750 of the donors excluded sequences that lacked an unambiguous match to a single V gene segment. In an earlier analysis of several hundred of the donors, V segments were called functional above 56.7% productive rearrangements and were called segregating when the between-donor standard deviation exceeded 5%. To diagnose cytomegalovirus status from the catalog of TCR beta chain sequences, a statistical classification framework was built. A later analysis assigned V and J genes by comparing TCR nucleotide sequences with IMGT/GENE-DB human TR gene sequences. A later analysis assigned CDR3 sequences and most-parsimonious VDJ recombination scenarios with the TCRdist pipeline. In a later analysis, each TCR beta chain was defined by its CDR3 amino acid sequence together with its V-gene family, and reads without a unique V-gene family were excluded. A later analysis removed several hundred highly shared, low-generation-probability nucleotide sequences to deal with suspected cross-contamination and a sequencing artifact. In a later analysis, a clonal expansion index was calculated for each public chain from normalized within-repertoire ranks of inferred template counts. A later analysis computed generation probabilities with a VDJ recombination model fitted to out-of-frame rearrangements, and checked the results against IGoR. Hypergeometric tests were used in a later analysis to score TCR-TCR, TCR-HLA and TCR-CMV co-occurrence, with a repertoire-size bias correction applied to the TCR pairs. False discovery rates were estimated in a later analysis by permuting HLA or CMV assignments 20 times. In a later analysis, co-occurring TCRs were grouped using DBSCAN, with TCRdist sequence similarity added in when clustering inside HLA-allele-positive subsets. Repertoires with fewer than 30,000 or more than 120,000 public chains, plus five repertoires with anomalous nucleotide sharing, were excluded from co-occurrence clustering. TCRdb retrieved this table from immuneACCESS and kept in-frame rearrangements only. Not all clones are present; in checked studies, unresolved V genes account for under half, and no reason is known for the remainder. For V, J and clone size, that table is used; D and trimming come from the DNA. For this sample there are 150,000 to 200,000 clones; roughly 68% appear just once. About 10% of the sample rests with the top ten.

V and J lose 0 bases and 0 bases, and a span of 3 bases separates them. The CDR1 and CDR2 encoded by the germline V gene are SGHRS and YFSETQ. Inclusive of the bounding cysteine and phenylalanine, the CDR3 is 14 residues long. The kept DNA is CDR3 alone, 42 bases in frame from the first base. The research as a whole found: Three of the identified cytomegalovirus-associated TCR beta chains were confirmed in vitro to be specific for cytomegalovirus antigens. For the cohort, immune exposure information was limited to CMV serostatus. Some IMGT-functional V segments, including TRBV6-2 and TRBV6-3, could not be told apart with the 87-base-pair reads, so those segments were excluded. A later genetic analysis associated a missense DCLRE1C variant with V-gene and J-gene trimming of TCR beta chains, and an independent cohort replicated the association. Linkage disequilibrium might explain the correlated functional status among segregating V segments, but an unknown experimental factor could not be excluded. Sequencing depth was assumed to be roughly uniform across donors in the presence/absence analyses, though that assumption may not hold. In a later analysis, HLA-associated TCR beta chains showed more clonal expansion and lower generation probabilities than non-associated chains that were equally common. A later analysis associated about 17,000 TCR beta sequences with specific HLA alleles at a false discovery rate of 0.05. Because counts were too low, more than 15 rarely observed V segments, including chromosome 9 orphons, were left out of the earlier analysis of approximately 500 of the donors. The authors suggested that the approach could potentially be generalized to other disease states and immunological phenotypes. Most CMV-associated TCR beta chains appeared to be HLA-restricted in a later analysis, and the HLA associations seemed to be driven largely by CMV exposure. Only TCR beta chains were sequenced in this cohort, and the absence of alpha or paired-chain data limited detectable features. While some public TCRs were present in many individuals, most TCR sequences turned up only very rarely across donors. Because HLA typing was missing for some donors at each locus, association tests included only the typed subset. In the study, approximately 160 TCR beta chains were listed as associated with cytomegalovirus. A group of highly shared sequence variants was considered likely to be a technical artifact of the sequencing pipeline. According to a later analysis, parvovirus B19, influenza, CMV and Epstein-Barr virus appeared linked to several top co-occurrence clusters. In a later genetic analysis, fewer N-insertions in productive TCRs were reported among donors in an Asian-associated ancestry cluster than the roughly 670-donor mean. In a later analysis, the rate of TCR association differed among HLA loci, with DRB1 alleles having the most associated TCRs and HLA-C alleles having the fewest. Assigning TCR associations to individual alleles was difficult when HLA alleles, especially DR and DQ, strongly co-occurred. The classifier was reported to diagnose cytomegalovirus status with high specificity and sensitivity in both the original and validation cohorts. A further reported finding was that TCR beta sequences accurately predicted the HLA-A and HLA-B alleles for most subjects in the first cohort. Broadly in line with IMGT annotations, most TCR beta V segments showed up in productive rearrangements about 90% or about 30% of the time in an earlier analysis of approximately 640 of the donors.

The sample consisted of PBMCs. The V and J segments used are TRBV5-1 and TRBJ1-4; a confident D gene designation cannot be given. The sequence was obtained from a man younger than 40 in good health and CMV-seropositive. The CDR3 loop reads CASSLAATNEKLFF. The base sequence is TGCGCCAGCAGCTTGGCTGCAACTAATGAAAAACTGTTTTTT. With all but the CDR3 taken from the reference TRBV5-1 and TRBJ1-4 genes, the full variable domain is: KAGVTQTPRYLIKTRGQQVTLSCSPISGHRSVSWYQQTPGQGLQFLFEYFSETQRNKGNFPGRFSGRQFSNSRSEMNVSTLELGDSALYLCASSLAATNEKLFFGSGTQLSVL.